This T cell receptor beta chain was identified in a study of blood T cell repertoires in COVID-19. Turning to the study itself: The United States, Italy and Spain provided the acute and convalescent COVID-19 samples. The cDNA or gDNA used as material had been derived from T cells, B-cell-depleted T cells, or PBMCs.

Repertoires were generated with immunoSEQ multiplex PCR, while TCRdb's copy carries only in-frame clones and drops some. Of some 270,000 clones in the sample, around 93% are singletons; the top ten hold 2.5% to 3%. From germline, CDR1 is MNHEY and CDR2 SMNVEV (reference sequence). The V gene lost 6 bases and the J gene lost 0 bases, with 21 bases spanning the gap. The CDR3 consists of 19 residues. Cohort placement rested on clinical history that participants reported themselves. A case of COVID-19 had been met by exposed participants within 2 weeks before study entry. Sequenced material: PBMCs or T cells enriched from blood (not recorded which). The clonotype was recovered from a man aged 35 to 55 who had been exposed to COVID-19. This chain connects TRBV27 to TRBJ1-6; TRBD1 might be the D (5 bases). This chain's CDR3 is CASRGGRRAKGSYNSPLHF. The CDR3 coding sequence is TGTGCCAGCAGGGGGGGTAGACGTGCAAAGGGCTCCTATAATTCACCCCTCCACTTT.